The 7 T cell receptor beta chains below were found in one sample sequenced in a study of response to subunit inactivated influenza vaccine. TCRdb passed the RT-PCR reads through MiXCR, listing each CDR3 protein once. The profile covers almost 600,000 distinct CDR3 sequences, with around 15% appearing a single time and more than 9.5% taken by the ten largest. The sequencing here drew on PBMCs from blood, taken 11 to 12 days after vaccination. The receptors were sampled from a man aged 50 or older who received an inactivated influenza vaccine.

This clonotype was detected a few times. The rearrangement uses TRBV12-3 or TRBV12-4 and TRBJ1-1, with D maybe TRBD1 (5 bases). Trimming shortened V by 6 bases and J by 3 bases, and 14 bases separated the two germline ends. This CDR3 is built from 14 residues. CDR3 in amino acids: CASRGTEKDTEAFF. The CDR3 DNA follows: TGTGCCAGCAGGGGGACCGAAAAAGACACTGAAGCTTTCTTT.

This chain joins TRBV11-3 and TRBJ2-6; D is undetermined. This CDR3 contains 14 residues. Germline loops: CDR1 SGHNT, CDR2 YENEEA. The ends were cut back, 0 bases at V and 3 bases at J, with 3 bases in the middle. DNA of the CDR3: TGTGCCAGCAGCTTAGAATATGGGGCCAACGTCCTGACTTTC. Translating gives CASSLEYGANVLTF.

V usage is TRBV12-3 or TRBV12-4 and J usage is TRBJ2-3; D may be TRBD2 (5 bases). The V gene lost 6 bases and the J gene lost 2 bases, with 18 bases spanning the gap. The CDR3 runs to 16 residues. CDR3 in amino acids: CASSFLLVSFTDTQYF. The CDR3 DNA follows: TGTGCCAGCAGCTTTCTACTAGTGTCTTTCACAGATACGCAGTATTTT.

The genes are TRBV5-6 and TRBJ1-2, with TRBD1 matching 7 bases. The CDR3 runs to 13 residues. Unmatched junction bases numbered 6, after V lost 3 bases and J lost 7 bases. Germline CDR1 is SGHDT and CDR2 is YYEEEE. CDR3 bases: TGTGCCAGCAGCTACAGGGGATTTGCTGGCTACACCTTC. This gives the protein CASSYRGFAGYTF.

CDR3 coding DNA: TGCGCCAGCAGCTTCGGACTAGGGAGTCGGGAGCTGTTTTTT. Protein product: CASSFGLGSRELFF. The V call is TRBV5-1, the J call TRBJ2-2; TRBD2 agrees at 7 bases. Germline assignment: CDR1 SGHRS and CDR2 YFSETQ. The CDR3 covers 14 residues. Trimming cost V 2 bases and J 9 bases; bases outside gene matches: 7.

This clonotype was counted between two and nine times. The chain links TRBV12-3 or TRBV12-4 to TRBJ1-1, with 8 bases that match TRBD1. The CDR3 spans 15 residues. Trimming removed 2 bases from V and 8 bases from J; junction bases left unmatched: 10. The CDR3 region has the DNA TGTGCCAGCAGTTTACGCACAGGGGGGGCGACGGAAGCTTTCTTT. Protein: CASSLRTGGATEAFF.

The V and J genes are TRBV12-3 or TRBV12-4 and TRBJ2-7; D may correspond to TRBD1 or TRBD2 (7 bases each). The CDR3 length is 14 residues. V was clipped by 6 bases and J by 4 bases, with 16 bases between them. DNA of the CDR3: TGTGCCAGCAGCCCGAGCGGGACAGCATACGAGCAGTACTTC. The encoded protein is CASSPSGTAYEQYF.